This T cell receptor beta chain was found in a study of PD-L1 blockade in urothelial cancer. The method was immunoSEQ multiplex PCR; TCRdb's version includes in-frame clones alone and lacks a portion of them. The sample includes around 66,000 clones, 70% to 90% seen only once; the top ten take roughly 1.5%. This clone was observed a handful of times. Described time point: pretreatment peripheral blood. The CDR3 loop spans 12 amino acids. Trimming took off 6 bases at V and 3 bases at J, with 7 bases between the two ends. CDR1 and CDR2 from the germline V gene are MDHEN and SYDVKM. The sequenced sample was PBMCs, obtained around atezolizumab (anti-PD-L1) treatment. J is TRBJ2-3 and V is TRBV28; D gene uncertain. The source is a man between 65 and 80 years old with urothelial cancer. The CDR3 DNA reads as TGTGCCAGCAGCCTTCAGACAGATACGCAGTATTTT. It encodes CASSLQTDTQYF.